This entry describes one T cell receptor beta chain. CDR3 length: 13 residues. Germline values: CDR1 LNHDA, CDR2 SQIVND (reference sequence). V shed 9 bases, J shed 5 bases, and the junction held 4 bases outside the gene matches. This entry belongs to a study of shared clonotypes between healthy human individuals. Clones were read by immunoSEQ multiplex PCR, and TCRdb kept only the in-frame ones, dropping some. The sample has about 1.5 million clones; 98% are singletons. The sequence was obtained from a man younger than 45 in good health. Specimen: naive CD4+ T cells sorted from blood. Subset in this sample: CD45RA+ positively selected. V and J are TRBV19 and TRBJ1-4; 9 positions match TRBD1. DNA of the CDR3: TGTGCCAGCAGGGGGACAGGGAATGAAAAACTGTTTTTT. Translated, it gives CASRGTGNEKLFF.